The 9 T cell receptor beta chains presented below share a single source sample, sequenced in a study of cytomegalovirus exposure and HLA in healthy donors. The PCR made use of 60 Vbeta and 13 Jbeta primers. The assay was immunoSEQ multiplex PCR, and TCRdb's table has in-frame clones only and misses some. The sample holds 150,000 to 200,000 clones, around 77% seen once. The sample taken for sequencing was PBMCs. The source is a man in his forties or fifties in good health and CMV-seronegative.

The chain carries TRBV4-1 and TRBJ2-1; a possible D gene is TRBD2 (5 bases). The germline V and J ends were trimmed by 2 bases and 12 bases, with 17 bases remaining between them. The CDR3 has 14 amino acids. Looked up from germline, CDR1 is MGHRA and CDR2 is YSYEKL. The CDR3: CASSQRSEGVGQFF. The CDR3 coding sequence is TGCGCCAGCAGCCAAAGATCCGAGGGAGTGGGGCAGTTCTTC.

The rearrangement links TRBV29-1 to TRBJ1-6, with 9 bases that match TRBD1. From germline, CDR1 is SQVTM and CDR2 ANQGSEA. CDR3 length equals 15 residues. V trimming: 4 bases; J trimming: 7 bases; junction bases outside the gene matches: 8. The CDR3 DNA reads as TGCAGCGTTGGAATGGGACAGGGAAGAAATTCACCCCTCCACTTT. Translated, it gives CSVGMGQGRNSPLHF.

The J gene is TRBJ2-1, the V gene TRBV10-3; TRBD1 matches 7 bases. J lost 10 bases, V lost 3 bases, and 9 bases had no gene match. Germline CDR1 ENHRY, CDR2 SYGVKD. There are 14 residues in the CDR3. The CDR3 DNA reads as TGTGCCATCAGTGAACCGAGACAGGGCTGGGAGCAGTTCTTC. Translating it yields CAISEPRQGWEQFF.

V and J are TRBV19 and TRBJ1-1; TRBD1 matches 8 bases. The CDR3 runs 14 residues. J was trimmed by 5 bases and V by 7 bases; bases with no gene match: 9. Germline CDR1 is LNHDA and CDR2 is SQIVND (reference sequence). The CDR3 DNA follows: TGTGCCAGTATCGAACACAGGGGGAGGACTGAAGCTTTCTTT. The encoded protein is CASIEHRGRTEAFF.

This rearrangement joins TRBV7-6 to TRBJ2-1; 10 nucleotides match TRBD2. The germline V gene has CDR1 SGHVS and CDR2 FNYEAQ. Trimming took 6 bases from V and 13 from J; bases not matched to a gene: 6. This CDR3 has 12 residues. CDR3 sequence (DNA): TGTGCCAGCAGTTCTAGACTAGCGGGTCAGTTCTTC. Its translation: CASSSRLAGQFF.

The J gene is TRBJ1-4, the V gene TRBV30, with a possible D match to TRBD1 (5 bases). The CDR3 has 15 amino acids. V lost 1 base and J 5 bases, leaving 14 bases between the germline ends. CDR1 is GTSNPN, CDR2 SVGIG, per germline (reference sequence). The CDR3 coding sequence is TGTGCCTGGAGTGCGACTACGGGGGGGAATGAAAAACTGTTTTTT. Its translation is CAWSATTGGNEKLFF.

The rearrangement links TRBV19 to TRBJ2-1; D may be TRBD1 (6 bases). V was cut by 9 bases and J by 14 bases, with 26 bases left in between. The CDR3 runs 14 residues. Germline V lookup: CDR1 LNHDA, CDR2 SQIVND (reference sequence). The CDR3 loop is CARGPGHYPYLEFF. In DNA form, the CDR3 reads TGTGCCAGGGGACCGGGACATTATCCTTATTTAGAGTTCTTC.

V usage is TRBV5-1 and J usage is TRBJ2-2; 7 bases agree with TRBD1. This CDR3 region has 16 residues. Germline CDR1 is SGHRS and CDR2 is YFSETQ. The trim removed 4 bases at V and 6 bases at J, leaving 12 bases unmatched. CDR3 bases: TGCGCCAGCAGCGTTCGACAGGGTCGGTCTCCCGGGGAGCTGTTTTTT. It codes for CASSVRQGRSPGELFF.

Only a few counts were recorded for this clone. This chain joins TRBV6-1 and TRBJ2-7; D is possibly TRBD1 (5 bases). V gave up 6 bases and J gave up 4 bases, with 10 bases separating them. This CDR3 has 12 amino acids. The germline V gene encodes CDR1 MNHNS and CDR2 SASEGT. DNA for the CDR3: TGTGCCAGCAGACAGGCCTTTTACGAGCAGTACGTC. Translating it yields CASRQAFYEQYV.